The 18 T cell receptor beta chains below were found in one sample sequenced in a study of regulatory T cells in long-lasting Graves disease. Sequencing libraries for TCR beta were prepared with iRepertoire HTBI primers and Arm-PCR of CDR3 regions. MiXCR was run by TCRdb on the multiplex PCR reads, yielding one entry per CDR3 protein. The sample includes 650,000 to 700,000 distinct CDR3 sequences, about 30% of them seen just once. Time point reported: persistent/refractory GD, antithyroid drugs over 5 years with positive TRAb. The authors made the TCR library using RNA they extracted from PBMCs. The material sequenced was peripheral blood mononuclear cells (PBMCs), taken when the disease was refractory, from a patient treated with antithyroid drugs. These receptors came from a female donor with Graves disease.

There are a few counts of this clonotype. The rearrangement joins TRBV6-1 to TRBJ1-5, with D tentatively TRBD1 (5 bases). CDR3 length: 14 residues. In germline, CDR1 is MNHNS, CDR2 SASEGT. The ends were cut back, 5 bases at V and 5 bases at J, with 13 bases in the middle. In DNA form, the CDR3 reads TGTGCCAGCAGTCTCCACAGGACCGATCAGCCCCAGCATTTT. Translated, it gives CASSLHRTDQPQHF.

As DNA, the CDR3 is TGCGCCAGCAGCGTCGACAGGTCCTATGGCTACACCTTC. Its protein is CASSVDRSYGYTF. The V call is TRBV10-2, the J call TRBJ1-2; a weak D match, TRBD1 (6 bases). Germline CDR1 is WSHSY and CDR2 is SAAADI. The CDR3 runs to 13 residues. The V and J ends lost 6 bases and 4 bases respectively, with 12 bases between them.

This clonotype occurred many times. V gene TRBV2 combines with J gene TRBJ2-7, with D maybe TRBD2 (6 bases). CDR3 length: 12 residues. V gave up 4 bases and J gave up 6 bases, with 10 bases separating them. CDR1 and CDR2 (germline): SNHLY, FYNNEI. CDR3 sequence: CASSGGGREQYF. The CDR3, as DNA: TGTGCCAGCAGTGGAGGAGGGCGCGAGCAGTACTTC.

This clonotype has ten or more counts. This sequence joins TRBV2 and TRBJ1-4; no definite D call. Looked up from germline, CDR1 is SNHLY and CDR2 is FYNNEI. The CDR3 covers 13 residues. V was cut by 10 bases and J by 0 bases, with 9 bases left in between. The CDR3 protein is CATLVATNEKLFF. CDR3 DNA: TGTGCCACCCTAGTTGCAACTAATGAAAAACTGTTTTTT.

Only a few counts were recorded for this clonotype. V is TRBV3-1 and J is TRBJ2-1, with D possibly TRBD2 on 6 matching bases. Between the trimmed V and J ends, which lost 4 bases and 4 bases, there was a span of 11 bases. This CDR3 has 14 residues. Germline lookup yields CDR1 LGHDT and CDR2 YNNKEL (reference sequence). As DNA, the CDR3 is TGTGCCAGCAGCCCACTAGCACGTTACAATGAGCAGTTCTTC. This gives the protein CASSPLARYNEQFF.

A few counts support this clonotype. This chain joins TRBV28 and TRBJ2-2; 10 nucleotides line up with TRBD1. V trimming: 5 bases; J trimming: 4 bases; junction bases outside the gene matches: 4. The CDR3 runs 15 residues. In germline, CDR1 is MDHEN, CDR2 SYDVKM. CDR3 sequence: CASSRDRGGTGELFF. In nucleotides, the CDR3 is TGTGCCAGCAGTAGGGACAGGGGTGGCACCGGGGAGCTGTTTTTT.

This clonotype was counted once. CDR3 region: CSVRTASGYNEQFF. CDR3 DNA sequence: TGCAGTGTAAGGACGGCTAGCGGATACAATGAGCAGTTCTTC. The chain uses TRBV20-1 and TRBJ2-1; 7 nucleotides align to TRBD2. Germline V gene data show CDR1 as DFQATT and CDR2 as SNEGSKA (reference sequence). V dropped 7 bases and J dropped 4; count of bases not matched to a gene: 10. This CDR3 comprises 14 residues.

CDR3 sequence (DNA): TGTGCCATCAGTGATTTTCCAGAAAACTCTACTAACTATGGCTACACCTTC. This codes for CAISDFPENSTNYGYTF. V gene TRBV10-3 combines with J gene TRBJ1-2; D unresolved. Between the trimmed V and J ends, which lost 3 bases and 0 bases, there was a span of 17 bases. This CDR3 region has 17 residues. Looked up from germline, CDR1 is ENHRY and CDR2 is SYGVKD.

The chain recombines TRBV6-2 or TRBV6-3 with TRBJ1-6; no firm D call. V was cut by 8 bases and J by 8 bases, with 10 bases left in between. The CDR3 has 12 residues. CDR1 and CDR2 (germline): MNHEY, SVGEGT. CDR3 loop: CASSEPYSPLHF. The CDR3 DNA reads TGTGCCAGCTCGGAGCCGTATTCACCCCTCCACTTT.

This clonotype was observed many times. This chain links TRBV5-1 with TRBJ1-6, with D uncertain. V was pared by 4 bases and J by 6 bases, with 11 bases between. There are 14 residues in the CDR3. Germline CDR1 SGHRS, CDR2 YFSETQ. CDR3 sequence: CASSADGFNSPLHF. CDR3 coding DNA: TGCGCCAGCAGCGCGGACGGTTTTAATTCACCCCTCCACTTT. Full variable domain (missing parts from reference TRBV5-1 and TRBJ1-6): KAGVTQTPRYLIKTRGQQVTLSCSPISGHRSVSWYQQTPGQGLQFLFEYFSETQRNKGNFPGRFSGRQFSNSRSEMNVSTLELGDSALYLCASSADGFNSPLHFGNGTRLTVT.

The gene calls are TRBV11-2 and TRBJ1-3; D gene ambiguous. Trimming removed 4 bases at V and 4 bases at J, with 14 bases between. Germline V gene sequence: CDR1 SGHAT, CDR2 FQNNGV. There are 15 residues in the CDR3. The CDR3 sequence is CASSSRGLEGNTIYF. The CDR3 bases are TGTGCCAGCAGCTCTCGCGGCTTGGAAGGAAACACCATATATTTT.

The rearrangement uses TRBV24-1 and TRBJ2-3; D is unresolved. The CDR3 sequence is 18 residues long. Trimming stripped 2 bases from V and 2 bases from J, with 19 bases between. Germline CDR1 KGHDR, CDR2 SFDVKD. CDR3 sequence reads: CATSDSTGPVFLTDTQYF. The CDR3 bases are TGTGCCACCAGTGATTCAACTGGACCCGTATTCCTCACAGATACGCAGTATTTT.

The chain joins TRBV19 to TRBJ1-2; TRBD1 is a possible D gene (5 bases). V lost 5 bases, J lost 3 bases, and 16 bases lay in between. Germline lookup yields CDR1 LNHDA and CDR2 SQIVND (reference sequence). This CDR3 contains 15 residues. CDR3 nucleotides: TGTGCCAGTAGTCTATCGCTGACAGCCCACTATGGCTACACCTTC. Translation: CASSLSLTAHYGYTF.

This clonotype showed up many times. CDR3 protein: CASSPRQAGANVLTF. The CDR3 DNA reads TGTGCCAGCAGTCCCCGACAAGCTGGGGCCAACGTCCTGACTTTC. V and J are TRBV28 and TRBJ2-6; no firm D call. V was shortened by 5 bases and J by 2 bases, with 10 bases between the two germline ends. Germline V gene sequence: CDR1 MDHEN, CDR2 SYDVKM. This CDR3 is built from 15 residues.

This clonotype has at least ten counts. The chain links TRBV2 to TRBJ1-5; unclear D gene. This CDR3 is 15 amino acids long. V lost 6 bases and J lost 7, with 19 bases in between. Looked up from germline, CDR1 is SNHLY and CDR2 is FYNNEI. CDR3 sequence: CASSGPDGRWQPQHF. The CDR3 DNA sequence: TGTGCCAGCAGCGGCCCGGACGGAAGGTGGCAGCCCCAGCATTTT.

This chain uses TRBV30 with TRBJ1-6; D uncertain. Germline loops: CDR1 GTSNPN, CDR2 SVGIG (reference sequence). The CDR3 consists of 14 residues. Trimming left V 1 base short and J 7 bases short, with 11 bases between. CDR3 DNA sequence: TGTGCCTGGAGTGGTCCCCCCGGGAATTCACCCCTCCACTTT. This gives the protein CAWSGPPGNSPLHF.

The chain employs TRBV5-5 and TRBJ1-1; D is perhaps TRBD1 (5 bases). The CDR3 sequence is 15 residues long. Per the germline V gene, CDR1 is SGHKS and CDR2 is YYEKEE (reference sequence). Trimming pared 4 bases from V and 5 bases from J, leaving 18 bases between. CDR3 loop: CASSLVPDHRTEAFF. The CDR3 nucleotides read TGTGCCAGCAGCCTGGTGCCCGACCACAGGACTGAAGCTTTCTTT.

The chain is built from TRBV18 and TRBJ1-2; no definite D call. This CDR3 contains 12 residues. Trimming stripped 3 bases from V and 4 bases from J, with 6 bases between. Germline CDR1 is KGHSH and CDR2 is LQKENI. Written as DNA, the CDR3 is TGTGCCAGCTCACCGGAGACCTATGGCTACACCTTC. As protein: CASSPETYGYTF. Full variable domain (missing parts from reference TRBV18 and TRBJ1-2): NAGVMQNPRHLVRRRGQEARLRCSPMKGHSHVYWYRQLPEEGLKFMVYLQKENIIDESGMPKERFSAEFPKEGPSILRIQQVVRGDSAAYFCASSPETYGYTFGSGTRLTVV.